These 5 T cell receptor beta chains share one sample of origin, sequenced in a study of human T cells and chemical hapten exposure. TCRdb reanalysed the 5' RACE reads using MiXCR and keeps one entry per CDR3 protein. This sample carries under 150,000 distinct CDR3 sequences, around 20% of them seen once, and the ten largest clones take around 2.7%. Unfractionated whole blood was the source from which total RNA was extracted. All receptors derive from a human donor in good health.

The rearrangement joins TRBV20-1 to TRBJ1-5; TRBD1 might be the D (6 bases). CDR1 and CDR2 from the germline V gene are DFQATT and SNEGSKA (reference sequence). This CDR3 comprises 14 residues. V lost 0 bases, J lost 4 bases, and 10 bases lay in between. CDR3 residues: CSARDQGRNQPQHF. In nucleotides, the CDR3 is TGCAGTGCTAGAGATCAGGGGCGGAATCAGCCCCAGCATTTT.

The J gene is TRBJ2-3, the V gene TRBV27; D gene uncertain. Between the trimmed V and J ends, which lost 4 bases and 10 bases, there was a span of 15 bases. The CDR3 is 13 amino acids. CDR1 is MNHEY, CDR2 SMNVEV, per germline (reference sequence). DNA for the CDR3: TGTGCCAGCAGTTCCACCCGCAGAATAGCGCAGTATTTT. Amino acid sequence: CASSSTRRIAQYF.

This clonotype was counted once. The rearrangement links TRBV21-1 to TRBJ2-4; the table's D call TRBD1 went unverified against the DNA. TRBV21-1 is labeled a pseudogene. The CDR3 spans 17 residues. CDR3 nucleotide sequence: TGTGCCAGCAGCAAAATCCCCAGGGAGCTAGCCAAAAACATTCAGTACTTC. It is translated as CASSKIPRELAKNIQYF.

The rearrangement links TRBV11-2 to TRBJ2-3, with TRBD1 identical over 8 bases. V shed 0 bases and J 9 bases; nucleotides not matched to a gene: 11. Looked up from germline, CDR1 is SGHAT and CDR2 is FQNNGV. This CDR3 has 16 residues. In nucleotides, the CDR3 is TGTGCCAGCAGCTTAGAGGGACAGGTCCGCCGCCGAACGCAGTATTTT. Protein product: CASSLEGQVRRRTQYF.

The chain links TRBV7-9 to TRBJ1-1; 9 bases fit TRBD1. Germline CDR1 SEHNR, CDR2 FQNEAQ (reference sequence). Trimming removed 4 bases from V and 2 bases from J; junction bases left unmatched: 8. The CDR3 consists of 16 residues. The CDR3 region has the DNA TGTGCCAGCAGCTCCCCCGGGACAGGGATCAACACTGAAGCTTTCTTT. The encoded protein is CASSSPGTGINTEAFF.